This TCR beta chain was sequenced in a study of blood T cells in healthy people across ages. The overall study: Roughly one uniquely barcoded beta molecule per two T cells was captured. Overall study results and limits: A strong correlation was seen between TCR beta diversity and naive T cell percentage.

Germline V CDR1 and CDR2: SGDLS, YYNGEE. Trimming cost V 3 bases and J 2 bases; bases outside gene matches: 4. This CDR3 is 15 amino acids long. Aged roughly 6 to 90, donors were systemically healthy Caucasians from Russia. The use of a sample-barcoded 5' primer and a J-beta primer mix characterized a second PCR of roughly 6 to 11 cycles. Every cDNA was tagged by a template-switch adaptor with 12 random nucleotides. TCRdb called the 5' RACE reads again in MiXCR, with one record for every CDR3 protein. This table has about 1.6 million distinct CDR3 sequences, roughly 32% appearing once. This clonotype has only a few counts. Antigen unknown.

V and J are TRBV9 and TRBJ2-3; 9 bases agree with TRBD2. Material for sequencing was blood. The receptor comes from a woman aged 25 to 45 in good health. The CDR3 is CASSGGGEYTDTQYF. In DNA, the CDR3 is TGTGCCAGCAGCGGCGGGGGGGAGTACACAGATACGCAGTATTTT.